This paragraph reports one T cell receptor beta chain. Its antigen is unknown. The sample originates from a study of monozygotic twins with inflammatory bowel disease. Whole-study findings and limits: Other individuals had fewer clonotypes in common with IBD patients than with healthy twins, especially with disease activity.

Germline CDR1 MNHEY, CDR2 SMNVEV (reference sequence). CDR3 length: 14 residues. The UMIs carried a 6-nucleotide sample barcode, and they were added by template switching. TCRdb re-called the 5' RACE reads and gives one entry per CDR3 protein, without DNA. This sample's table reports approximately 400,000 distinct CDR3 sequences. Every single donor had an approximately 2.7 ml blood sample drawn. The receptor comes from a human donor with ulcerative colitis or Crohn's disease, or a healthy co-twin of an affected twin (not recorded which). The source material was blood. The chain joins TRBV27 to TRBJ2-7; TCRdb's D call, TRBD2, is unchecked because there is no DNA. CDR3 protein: CASSTLAGSYEQYF.